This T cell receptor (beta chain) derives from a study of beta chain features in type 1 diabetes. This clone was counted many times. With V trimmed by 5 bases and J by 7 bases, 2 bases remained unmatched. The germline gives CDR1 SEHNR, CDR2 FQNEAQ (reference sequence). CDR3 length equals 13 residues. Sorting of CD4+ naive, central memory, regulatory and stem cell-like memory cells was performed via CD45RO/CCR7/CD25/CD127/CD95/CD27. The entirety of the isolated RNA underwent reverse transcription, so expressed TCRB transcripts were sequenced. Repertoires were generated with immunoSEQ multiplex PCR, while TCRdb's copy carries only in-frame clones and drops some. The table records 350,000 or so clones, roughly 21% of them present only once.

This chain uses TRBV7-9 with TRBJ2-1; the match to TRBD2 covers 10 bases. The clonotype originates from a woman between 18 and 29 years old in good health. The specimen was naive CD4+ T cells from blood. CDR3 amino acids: CASSPTSGNEQFF. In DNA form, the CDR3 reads TGTGCCAGCAGCCCGACTAGCGGGAATGAGCAGTTCTTC.